This T cell receptor beta chain was recorded in a study of Ad26.COV2.S vaccination and SARS-CoV-2 variants (dated by TCRdb to about 2021). In the study overall: Donors in the vaccine arm were drawn from COV1001, a multicentre, randomized, double-blind, placebo-controlled phase I-IIa trial testing Ad26.COV2.S in healthy adults. Participants in the trial were split at random into five groups of five each, receiving low-dose or high-dose Ad26.COV2.S once or twice, or else placebo on both occasions. The TCR-sequenced set comprised roughly 30 samples: around 20 Ad26.COV2.S vaccine recipients, 5 placebo recipients and 8 SARS-CoV-2 convalescent individuals. The specificity and breadth of SARS-CoV-2-reactive T cell receptors after Ad26.COV2.S vaccination were assessed by TCRbeta repertoire sequencing. Throughout the experiments and outcome assessment, investigators stayed blinded to trial group allocation. Ad26.COV2.S was administered intramuscularly at 5 x 10^10 or 1 x 10^11 viral particles, either as a single shot or as two shots given 56 days apart. Study-level results and caveats: The study was not powered for comparison of responses between vaccine doses or regimens. After vaccination, substantial breadth of spike-specific CD8+ and CD4+ T cell responses was reported. Comparable non-spike TCR breadth was observed between vaccine and placebo recipients, consistent with only spike being contained in the vaccine. Spike-specific TCR breadth was higher in Ad26.COV2.S recipients than in placebo recipients (P = 0.0014). It was noted by the authors that total T cell responses may have been underestimated by the TCR breadth and depth analyses.

The immunoSEQ Assay was used to sequence TCRbeta CDR3 regions. After extraction, genomic DNA underwent amplification by bias-controlled multiplex PCR, followed by high-throughput sequencing. On the authors' methods: Collapsing and filtering of sequences were performed to quantify the absolute abundance of each unique TCRbeta CDR3 region. T cell fraction was estimated by normalization of TCRbeta template counts to usable DNA, with usable DNA being measured through amplification of reference genes present in all nucleated cells. Repertoire TCRs were annotated as SARS-CoV-2-specific when V gene, CDR3 amino acid sequence and J gene were exactly matched to a known reactive TCR set. The reference SARS-CoV-2 TCR set was obtained from MIRA and was filtered for enrichment in COVID-19-positive ImmuneCODE repertoires, whereby public or cross-reactive TCRs were removed. Based on the MIRA antigens, annotated TCRs were further analysed at the level of specific ORF or position within ORF. Breadth was defined as annotated unique rearrangements over total unique productive rearrangements; depth was the summed frequency of those rearrangements. Group comparisons of TCR breadth used two-sided Wilcoxon rank-sum tests. The clones in this table, taken by TCRdb from immuneACCESS, are in-frame only. Not every clone is retained; where verified, under half of the shortfall comes from an unresolved V gene, and the cause of the rest is unknown. The V and J calls and clone size were taken over from that table, and D and trimming were inferred from the DNA. This sample comprises about 480,000 clones, approximately 90% of them detected only once. The top ten hold around 13% of the sample.

In light of the paper, this sample's treatment or condition label describes: about 20 received Ad26.COV2.S at low or high dose, single or two shots; about 5 received placebo; per-sample allocation not given. Repertoires of vaccine and placebo recipients were sequenced from samples taken on day 63 after the first injection. Between 29 July and 7 August 2020, Cohort 1b enrolled some 25 adults aged 18-55 years at one site in Boston, USA. Ad26.COV2.S consisted of a replication-incompetent adenovirus type 26 vector by which a prefusion-stabilized SARS-CoV-2 spike protein from the original Wuhan strain was expressed. As for this clone: Its binding antigen is unknown. No qualities accompany the bases; no much larger clone lies one base away.

From cysteine to phenylalanine, the CDR3 is 15 amino acids long. Only the CDR3 portion is preserved as DNA: 45 bases, with reading frame beginning at the first base. CDR1 is given as SEHNR and CDR2 as FQNEAQ, both from the germline V gene (reference sequence). Relative to germline, V is missing 5 bases and J is missing 4 bases, with 7 bases of the junction outside any gene match. The specimen was peripheral blood, collected in a trial of Ad26.COV2.S vaccine versus placebo. This receptor was obtained from a person aged 18-65 years who received the Ad26.COV2.S COVID-19 vaccine or a placebo. The rearranged chain carries TRBV7-9 and TRBJ2-1, with 8 junctional bases fitting TRBD2. CDR3 region: CASSPPGTRYNEQFF. The DNA is TGTGCCAGCAGCCCACCCGGGACTAGATACAATGAGCAGTTCTTC.